These T cell receptor beta chains were read from a single sample in a study of neoadjuvant anti-PD-1 for oral cavity cancer. Method: immunoSEQ multiplex PCR; TCRdb's copy keeps in-frame clones and lacks some. The data show roughly 9,300 clones, 60% to 75% seen once. Sequences were derived from tumor tissue, sampled before nivolumab (anti-PD-1) treatment. These receptors were obtained from a person between 40 and 79 years old with oral cavity squamous cell carcinoma. Each CDR3 is given with its conserved first and last residue. Each record gives: D gene, clone size, J gene, V gene, CDR3 DNA, CDR3 protein. The D gene is left open where the match is weak. Rows give clone size only sometimes, using once, few, many, or a class for an expanded clone.

. | . | TRBJ1-2 | TRBV27 | TGTGCCAGCAGTCTCCTGGGCAGGGGATTTAGTGGCTACACCTTC | CASSLLGRGFSGYTF
. | . | TRBJ1-2 | TRBV29-1 | TGCAGCGTTGCCCCCCCCTCGTTCAGTGGCTACACCTTC | CSVAPPSFSGYTF
. | . | TRBJ1-5 | TRBV29-1 | TGCAGCGCAGCGAACGGCGACAGCAATCAGCCCCAGCATTTT | CSAANGDSNQPQHF
TRBD1 | . | TRBJ1-2 | TRBV5-1 | TGCGCCAGCAGCATGGGACAGGGAGTCCTATCGGGCGGCTACACCTTC | CASSMGQGVLSGGYTF
. | few | TRBJ2-5 | TRBV10-3 | TGTGCCATCAGTTCCGTTCCAGCGGAGACCCAGTACTTC | CAISSVPAETQYF
TRBD1 | . | TRBJ2-1 | TRBV7-2 | TGTGCCAGCAGCTGGGGACAGAGGAATGAGCAGTTCTTC | CASSWGQRNEQFF
TRBD2 | . | TRBJ2-7 | TRBV11-2 | TGTGCCAGCAGCTTAGCCGGTAGCGGGGCCTACGAGCAGTACTTC | CASSLAGSGAYEQYF
. | . | TRBJ1-1 | TRBV6-1 | TGTGCCAGCAGTGAAGCCTGGAAGGGGAACACTGAAGCTTTCTTT | CASSEAWKGNTEAFF
TRBD1 | . | TRBJ2-7 | TRBV7-9 | TGTGCCAGCAGCACAGGACAGGGGACCTACGAGCAGTACTTC | CASSTGQGTYEQYF
TRBD2 | . | TRBJ2-7 | TRBV28 | TGTGCCAGCATGGTAACTAGCGGAACCTACGAGCAGTACTTC | CASMVTSGTYEQYF
. | . | TRBJ1-2 | TRBV29-1 | TGCAGCGTTGTAGGGGACGGGCAGAGAGGCTACACCTTC | CSVVGDGQRGYTF
. | . | TRBJ2-7 | TRBV6-5 | TGTGCCAGCAGCCGTGACTACGAGCAGTACTTC | CASSRDYEQYF
. | once | TRBJ2-1 | TRBV27 | TGTGCCAGCAGTGCCCCAGGGGCGGGCAATGAGCAGTTCTTC | CASSAPGAGNEQFF
. | . | TRBJ2-7 | TRBV18 | TGTGCCAGCTCACCAAGGGACAAGATTTCCTACGAGCAGTACTTC | CASSPRDKISYEQYF
. | . | TRBJ1-2 | TRBV28 | TGTGCCAGCAGGTCCGGGCAGGGCCAGACGATCTTC | CASRSGQGQTIF
. | . | TRBJ1-1 | TRBV6-4 | TGTGCCAGCAGCCCCAGGGTCGGCACTGAAGCTTTCTTT | CASSPRVGTEAFF
TRBD2 | . | TRBJ2-5 | TRBV19 | TGTGCCAGTAGTATCGGACTAGCGGGGGGTGGAGAGACCCAGTACTTC | CASSIGLAGGGETQYF
. | . | TRBJ2-3 | TRBV5-1 | TGCGCCAGCAGCACCATTTTGACGGGAGAGGCCTCCTATACGCAGTATTTT | CASSTILTGEASYTQYF
. | few | TRBJ1-2 | TRBV14 | TGTGCCAGCAGCCCCGTTCACGGCGCCCTCTATGGCTACACCTTC | CASSPVHGALYGYTF
TRBD1 | few | TRBJ1-2 | TRBV5-4 | TGTGCCAGCACCGGGGACAGGGGGGGCTACACCTTC | CASTGDRGGYTF
. | . | TRBJ1-1 | TRBV25-1 | TGTGCCACCGAAACAGGGATGAACACTGAAGCTTTCTTT | CATETGMNTEAFF
. | . | TRBJ2-3 | TRBV19 | TGTGCCAGTAGTCCCGCTGGCGGAACTAGCACAGATACGCAGTATTTT | CASSPAGGTSTDTQYF
TRBD1 | few | TRBJ2-1 | TRBV5-1 | TGCGCCAGCAGCTTACGACAGGGAAGTCCCAATGAGCAGTTCTTC | CASSLRQGSPNEQFF
. | . | TRBJ1-2 | TRBV11-1 | TGTGCCAGCAGCCTGCAGGGAGACTATGGCTACACCTTC | CASSLQGDYGYTF
TRBD1 | . | TRBJ1-4 | TRBV30 | TGTGCCTGGAGCCCCGGGACAGGGTTAAGTGAAAAACTGTTTTTT | CAWSPGTGLSEKLFF
TRBD1 | . | TRBJ2-1 | TRBV7-3 | TGTGCCAGCAGCTTACGAGGGACAGGGGGTCGCAATGAGCAGTTCTTC | CASSLRGTGGRNEQFF
. | . | TRBJ2-1 | TRBV27 | TGTGCCAGCAGTCCCCCCGGTGCGATGGGCCGAAATGAGCAGTTCTTC | CASSPPGAMGRNEQFF